A single sample gave rise to the 30 T cell receptor beta chains below, sequenced in a study of blood T cell repertoires in COVID-19. Libraries were prepared by immunoSEQ multiplex PCR; TCRdb keeps only in-frame clonotypes and omits some of them. The sample includes approximately 230,000 clones, about 80% of them seen just once. The source material was peripheral blood. The receptors were sampled from an elderly man with acute or convalescent COVID-19.

The chain links TRBV6-4 to TRBJ2-3, with TRBD2 matching 7 bases. The germline CDR1 and CDR2 sequences are MRHNA and SNTAGT. V lost 2 bases to trimming and J lost 5 bases; unmatched junction nucleotides: 4. The CDR3 is 14 residues long. The CDR3 sequence is CASSDGAGLDTQYF. In DNA, the CDR3 is TGTGCCAGCAGTGACGGAGCGGGGTTAGATACGCAGTATTTT.

This chain uses TRBV5-4 with TRBJ2-4, with TRBD1 matching over 8 bases. V trimming: 3 bases; J trimming: 5 bases; junction bases outside the gene matches: 7. Germline V gives CDR1 SGHNT, CDR2 YYREEE (reference sequence). This CDR3 has 15 residues. CDR3 sequence (DNA): TGTGCCAGCAGCTCGTGGGACAGGCCACAAAACATTCAGTACTTC. Protein sequence: CASSSWDRPQNIQYF.

V usage is TRBV4-1 and J usage is TRBJ1-6; maybe TRBD1 (6 bases). With 0 bases removed from V and 10 bases from J, the gap between germline ends came to 22 bases. The CDR3 runs to 18 residues. Germline V gene lookup returns CDR1 MGHRA and CDR2 YSYEKL. The CDR3 is CASSQERAGDHLASPLHF. CDR3 nucleotides: TGCGCCAGCAGCCAAGAGCGAGCAGGGGATCATTTAGCCTCACCCCTCCACTTT.

Only one count was recorded for this clone. The rearrangement joins TRBV7-2 to TRBJ2-7; tentatively, D is TRBD1 (5 bases). V was pared by 5 bases and J by 3 bases, with 20 bases between. Germline V gives CDR1 SGHTA, CDR2 FQGNSA. There are 16 residues in the CDR3. CDR3 amino acids: CASSQKLGAPGYEQYF. The CDR3 DNA sequence: TGTGCCAGCAGCCAGAAGCTAGGGGCTCCAGGCTACGAGCAGTACTTC.

The chain uses TRBV3-1 (or the pseudogene TRBV3-2) and TRBJ2-1; TRBD1 agrees at 10 bases. Germline CDR1 reads LGHDT; CDR2 reads YNNKEL (reference sequence). The V and J ends lost 3 bases and 7 bases, in that order; junction bases with no gene match: 9. This CDR3 has 16 amino acids. CDR3 nucleotide sequence: TGTGCCAGCAGCCACGGCCGGGACAGGGGAAGGAATGAGCAGTTCTTC. As protein: CASSHGRDRGRNEQFF.

This rearrangement joins TRBV3-1 (or the pseudogene TRBV3-2) to TRBJ2-7, with TRBD1 matching 8 bases. This CDR3 region has 16 residues. Trimming at V came to 1 base and at J to 2 bases, leaving 7 bases not matched to a gene. CDR1 and CDR2 (germline): LGHDT, YNNKEL (reference sequence). The CDR3 is CASSQALTGAAYEQYF. The CDR3 coding sequence is TGTGCCAGCAGCCAAGCCCTGACAGGGGCCGCCTACGAGCAGTACTTC.

This chain uses TRBV10-2 with TRBJ1-4; D might be TRBD1 (5 bases). Trimming pared 2 bases from V and 7 bases from J, leaving 14 bases between. Germline V gene lookup returns CDR1 WSHSY and CDR2 SAAADI. The CDR3 totals 15 residues. The chain's CDR3 is CASSEGGTGGEKLFF. In nucleotides, the CDR3 is TGCGCCAGCAGTGAGGGGGGGACGGGGGGTGAAAAACTGTTTTTT.

This rearrangement joins TRBV6-5 to TRBJ1-5; TRBD1 is a possible D gene (5 bases). The CDR3 covers 16 residues. V lost 2 bases to trimming and J lost 4 bases, with 15 bases between them. Germline assignment: CDR1 MNHEY and CDR2 SVGAGI. CDR3 in amino acids: CASSYSGGGRNQPQHF. The CDR3, as DNA: TGTGCCAGCAGTTACAGCGGGGGTGGGCGGAATCAGCCCCAGCATTTT.

V is TRBV24-1 and J is TRBJ1-5, with 9 bases that match TRBD1. CDR3 length: 15 amino acids. Germline V gene data show CDR1 as KGHDR and CDR2 as SFDVKD. After removal of 3 bases from V and 5 bases from J, the junction contained 4 bases not matched to a gene. Here the CDR3 reads CATSDHRDRDQPQHF. The CDR3 nucleotides are TGTGCCACCAGTGATCACCGGGACAGGGATCAGCCCCAGCATTTT.

The V gene is TRBV25-1, the J gene TRBJ1-6, with TRBD1 matching over 9 bases. The germline CDR1 and CDR2 sequences are MGHDK and SYGVNS. CDR3 length equals 16 residues. Trimming cost V 7 bases and J 4 bases; bases outside gene matches: 8. The CDR3 loop reads CASMSQGAGYNSPLHF. As DNA, the CDR3 is TGTGCCAGCATGTCACAGGGGGCAGGGTATAATTCACCCCTCCACTTT.

The gene calls are TRBV27 and TRBJ2-1, with TRBD1 matching over 8 bases. This CDR3 region has 14 residues. V trimming: 6 bases; J trimming: 6 bases; junction bases outside the gene matches: 7. Germline loops: CDR1 MNHEY, CDR2 SMNVEV (reference sequence). The CDR3 loop is CASSGTGRANEQFF. CDR3 bases: TGTGCCAGCAGCGGGACAGGTCGGGCCAATGAGCAGTTCTTC.

The gene calls are TRBV28 and TRBJ2-2, with 11 bases identical to TRBD2. V lost 2 bases, J lost 2 bases, and 13 bases stayed unmatched. This CDR3 has 20 residues. CDR1 and CDR2 (germline): MDHEN, SYDVKM. The CDR3 loop reads CASSLRPPTSGGLNTGELFF. The CDR3 bases are TGTGCCAGCAGTTTAAGGCCCCCTACTAGCGGGGGCCTTAACACCGGGGAGCTGTTTTTT.

The chain joins TRBV27 to TRBJ2-7, with TRBD1 identical over 9 bases. CDR1 is MNHEY, CDR2 SMNVEV, per germline (reference sequence). CDR3 length equals 14 residues. V dropped 6 bases and J dropped 2; count of bases not matched to a gene: 5. Here the CDR3 DNA reads TGTGCCAGCAGCTCCCGGGACAGGGCCTACGAGCAGTACTTC. This gives the protein CASSSRDRAYEQYF.

The chain has TRBV5-4 and TRBJ2-2; 8 nucleotides match TRBD1. CDR3 length: 15 residues. The germline gives CDR1 SGHNT, CDR2 YYREEE (reference sequence). V shed 1 base and J 4 bases; nucleotides not matched to a gene: 3. The DNA for the CDR3 is TGTGCCAGCAGCTTGAACAGGGGGGTCACCGGGGAGCTGTTTTTT. Its translation is CASSLNRGVTGELFF.

The chain recombines TRBV2 with TRBJ2-5, with D possibly being TRBD1 (5 bases). Germline V lookup: CDR1 SNHLY, CDR2 FYNNEI. Deletions cut 5 bases from V and 2 bases from J, with 9 bases between. CDR3 length: 13 residues. As DNA, the CDR3 is TGTGCCAGCAGTACCCGACAGCAAGAGACCCAGTACTTC. Protein: CASSTRQQETQYF. Using reference TRBV2 and TRBJ2-5 for the parts outside the CDR3, the full variable domain is EPEVTQTPSHQVTQMGQEVILRCVPISNHLYFYWYRQILGQKVEFLVSFYNNEISEKSEIFDDQFSVERPDGSNFTLKIRSTKLEDSAMYFCASSTRQQETQYFGPGTRLLVL.

The table lists this clone with a count of one. The V and J genes are TRBV5-1 and TRBJ2-7; 8 positions agree with TRBD1. CDR3 size: 14 residues. The V segment lost 3 bases and the J segment 3 bases; nucleotides outside the gene matches: 5. Germline CDR1 SGHRS, CDR2 YFSETQ. CDR3 DNA sequence: TGCGCCAGCAGCTGGACAGGGATTCACTACGAGCAGTACTTC. Protein sequence: CASSWTGIHYEQYF. The whole variable domain, remainder taken from reference TRBV5-1 and TRBJ2-7, is KAGVTQTPRYLIKTRGQQVTLSCSPISGHRSVSWYQQTPGQGLQFLFEYFSETQRNKGNFPGRFSGRQFSNSRSEMNVSTLELGDSALYLCASSWTGIHYEQYFGPGTRLTVT.

This clone has just one count. The V gene is TRBV9, the J gene TRBJ1-2; tentatively, D is TRBD1 (6 bases). There are 14 residues in the CDR3. V lost 0 bases to trimming and J lost 7 bases, with 13 bases between them. CDR1 is SGDLS, CDR2 YYNGEE, per germline. The CDR3 is CASSVGAGAAGYTF. Here the CDR3 DNA reads TGTGCCAGCAGCGTAGGTGCAGGGGCAGCTGGCTACACCTTC.

This chain links TRBV6-5 with TRBJ1-1; 7 bases line up with TRBD1. The CDR3 runs 13 residues. With V trimmed by 7 bases and J by 4 bases, 6 bases remained unmatched. The V gene's germline CDR1 is MNHEY and CDR2 SVGAGI. CDR3 DNA sequence: TGTGCCAGCACCTCGGGACAGCTCACTGAAGCTTTCTTT. This codes for CASTSGQLTEAFF.

Only a few counts were recorded for this clone. This chain connects TRBV4-1 to TRBJ2-7; 7 nucleotides align to TRBD2. The germline V gene has CDR1 MGHRA and CDR2 YSYEKL. The junction had 10 bases not matched to a gene; V was cut back by 1 base and J by 4 bases. The CDR3 runs 16 residues. The CDR3 loop reads CASSQASGSGAYEQYF. DNA for the CDR3: TGCGCCAGCAGCCAAGCCTCAGGGAGCGGGGCTTACGAGCAGTACTTC.

V and J are TRBV28 and TRBJ2-3; the match to TRBD1 covers 8 bases. V trimming: 6 bases; J trimming: 1 base; junction bases outside the gene matches: 9. This CDR3 spans 16 amino acids. From germline, CDR1 is MDHEN and CDR2 SYDVKM. The chain's CDR3 is CASRSGGVGRTDTQYF. As DNA, the CDR3 is TGTGCCAGCAGGTCAGGGGGCGTGGGGCGCACAGATACGCAGTATTTT.

This rearrangement joins TRBV4-2 to TRBJ2-3; D gene ambiguous. The CDR3 is made up of 12 amino acids. CDR1 and CDR2 from the germline V gene are LGHNA and YNFKEQ. The V end lost 1 base, the J end lost 7 bases, and 6 bases lay between the germline ends. Here the CDR3 DNA reads TGTGCCAGCAGCCAAGGTCCCAATACGCAGTATTTT. It translates to CASSQGPNTQYF.

The chain carries TRBV4-1 and TRBJ1-2; D gene ambiguous. Trimming cost V 0 bases and J 0 bases, with 8 bases left between them. The CDR3 length is 15 residues. Germline V lookup: CDR1 MGHRA, CDR2 YSYEKL. CDR3 amino acids: CASSQEEWANYGYTF. DNA of the CDR3: TGCGCCAGCAGCCAAGAGGAGTGGGCTAACTATGGCTACACCTTC.

The V call is TRBV6-5, the J call TRBJ1-2; TRBD1 might be the D (6 bases). V lost 2 bases to trimming and J lost 8 bases, with 15 bases between them. Germline CDR1 reads MNHEY; CDR2 reads SVGAGI. The CDR3 runs to 14 residues. The CDR3 spells CASSYGAGAYGYTF. Here the CDR3 DNA reads TGTGCCAGCAGTTACGGGGCAGGGGCGTACGGCTACACCTTC.

This clone appeared once. The genes are TRBV6-5 and TRBJ1-3; D unresolved. The CDR3 covers 11 residues. V was cut by 4 bases and J by 11 bases, with 9 bases left in between. From germline, CDR1 is MNHEY and CDR2 SVGAGI. The DNA for the CDR3 is TGTGCCAGCAGTTCCCCAACGGCCATATATTTT. This codes for CASSSPTAIYF.

This clone was observed a handful of times. This chain links TRBV24-1 with TRBJ2-7, with TRBD1 matching 7 bases. The CDR3 loop spans 16 amino acids. J lost 3 bases, V lost 3 bases, and 10 bases had no gene match. In germline, CDR1 is KGHDR, CDR2 SFDVKD. CDR3: CATSDDSLTGLYEQYF. The CDR3 region has the DNA TGTGCCACCAGTGATGATTCGTTGACAGGGCTCTACGAGCAGTACTTC.

The chain uses TRBV12-5 and TRBJ2-3; 10 nucleotides align to TRBD1. V trimming: 6 bases; J trimming: 4 bases; junction bases outside the gene matches: 4. CDR3 size: 14 residues. From germline, CDR1 is LGHNT and CDR2 FRNRAP. The CDR3 DNA reads TGTGCTAGTGGCCAAGGACAGGGGGCAGATACGCAGTATTTT. Translated, it gives CASGQGQGADTQYF.

The chain recombines TRBV2 with TRBJ1-4; 8 nucleotides agree with TRBD1. Losses at the gene ends were 8 bases for V and 8 bases for J; bases not matched to a gene: 7. Germline values: CDR1 SNHLY, CDR2 FYNNEI. This CDR3 spans 13 amino acids. Written as DNA, the CDR3 is TGTGCCAGCCACGTGACAGGGGTGGAAAAACTGTTTTTT. This translates into CASHVTGVEKLFF.

Only one count was recorded for this clone. The V gene is TRBV27, the J gene TRBJ1-5, with 7 bases lining up with TRBD1. The V gene end was trimmed by 6 bases and the J gene end by 0 bases; junction bases not matched to a gene: 17. Germline V gene data show CDR1 as MNHEY and CDR2 as SMNVEV (reference sequence). The length of the CDR3 is 19 residues. The CDR3 protein is CASSSSAGGSPYSNQPQHF. In DNA form, the CDR3 reads TGTGCCAGCAGCTCGTCGGCAGGGGGGTCCCCTTATAGCAATCAGCCCCAGCATTTT.

The chain carries TRBV9 and TRBJ2-7; possibly TRBD1 for D (6 bases). Germline CDR1 SGDLS, CDR2 YYNGEE. CDR3 length equals 13 residues. V was shortened by 1 base and J by 5 bases, with 10 bases between the two germline ends. CDR3 in DNA: TGTGCCAGCAGCGTAACTAACAGGGACGAGCAGTACTTC. Translated: CASSVTNRDEQYF.

V gene TRBV15 combines with J gene TRBJ1-5; the D gene is possibly TRBD1 (5 bases). The CDR3 covers 15 residues. CDR1 LNHNV and CDR2 YYDKDF come from the germline V gene (reference sequence). V lost 1 base and J lost 10, with 17 bases in between. For the CDR3, the DNA is TGTGCCACCAGCAGAGTGCACAGGCCACTTTCTCCCCAGCATTTT. Its translation: CATSRVHRPLSPQHF.